The entry below gives a single T cell receptor (beta chain) sequence along with its context. This clone was detected only a few times. Its antigen is currently not known. Base-call qualities are not available, and no considerably larger clone is one nucleotide away. The entry originates in a study of beta chain features in type 1 diabetes (dated 2018 in TCRdb). Concerning the study at large: No differences in mean age, gender distribution, total cell number or subset yield were found between patients and healthy donors. A total of 85 million to 110 million sorted cells were examined across all samples, and RNA yield correlated strongly with the number of cells per subset. In the study, recently diagnosed type 1 diabetes patients and matched healthy donors were compared on the TCRB repertoires of their sorted circulating CD4+ T cell subsets. Regulatory and stem cell-like memory subsets were isolated from only 8 patients and 8 healthy donors, whereas naive and central memory subsets came from all 30 or so donors. Overall results and qualifications from the work: Type 1 diabetes patients showed a moderate but significant shortening of TCRB CDR3 length in all four CD4+ subsets. Naive, central memory and regulatory TCRB repertoires appeared more similar among patients than among healthy donors. Fewer insertions and more nucleotide deletions at VDJ recombination sites were observed in patients with type 1 diabetes, implying thymic rearrangement abnormalities. Because cDNA was sequenced instead of genomic DNA, highly expressing activated cells could be over-represented, though the groups showed no difference in activation or CD3 levels. Shorter templates might have been favored by PCR, but patient and control samples were amplified and corrected together, so both groups would have been affected equally by any skew. HLA sub-analyses involved small numbers of individuals, so any influence of HLA type on TCRB rearrangement remained unresolved.

From each donor, a single peripheral blood sample of 100 to 150 mL on average was drawn into heparinised tubes. A BD FACSAria II and a panel including CD45RO, CCR7, CD25, CD127, CD95 and CD27 were used to sort naive, central memory, regulatory and stem cell-like memory CD4+ T cells. A purity above 98% was achieved for all sorted populations. PBMCs were separated immediately by Lymphoprep density gradient centrifugation and were stained directly, without being cultured. To minimize batch effects, samples were stained and sorted in pairs, one healthy donor with one patient per experiment. The germline V gene encodes CDR1 SGHRS and CDR2 YFSETQ. Taken from cysteine to phenylalanine, the CDR3 has 16 residues. The only DNA kept is the CDR3, 48 bases in frame from the first base. V is clipped by 0 bases and J by 2 bases, and the sequence between their germline boundaries is 13 bases long. All of the isolated RNA was reverse transcribed with the High Capacity cDNA Reverse Transcription Kit, so expressed TCRB transcripts were sequenced. Deep immunoSEQ sequencing was performed on naive, central memory and regulatory T cell samples, with an average of roughly 3.3 million total reads per sample. Sorted cells were lysed in RLT buffer and RNA was extracted with DNase-treated RNeasy Micro or Mini kits, depending on cell number. To prevent cross-contamination, each cell subset was processed individually, whereas patient and healthy donor samples were processed jointly. The immunoSEQ multiplex PCR was used to amplify TCRB sequences from cDNA, yielding 87-bp fragments that span the CDR3 region. Sequencing of the amplicons was performed on the Illumina HiSeq platform. The paper's data handling went like this. Synthetic template baselines were used to correct PCR bias computationally, reads within Hamming distance 2 were collapsed, and singletons that could not be merged were discarded. By aligning reads against IMGT, V, D and J genes, CDR3 length, and insertions or deletions at six rearrangement sites were assigned. Within each subset, clonotype counts were normalized to sorted cell number, after which true diversity and Gini coefficients were computed with the tcR R package. The overlap coefficient, calculated on TCRB nucleotide sequences, was used to measure repertoire sharing. Out-of-frame TCRB sequences from naive cells were analyzed to stand in for the pre-selection repertoire. Not all clones reach the TCRdb copy of this immuneACCESS table, which keeps in-frame sequences only. Checked studies attribute under half of the gap to unresolved V genes and leave the rest unexplained. The V and J calls and clone size are taken from that table; D and trimming were inferred from the DNA. Across this sample there are some 700,000 clones, with around an eighth seen only once. Of the sample, 0.022% is held by the ten largest clones.

Recombination connected TRBV5-1 to TRBJ2-3; the D segment could be TRBD2, given 6 matching bases. Specimen: naive CD4+ T cells from blood. The cell subset or site label for this specimen denotes: true naive CD4+ T cells. This clonotype originated in a man between 18 and 29 years old with type 1 diabetes. The CDR3 amino acid sequence is: CASSLAVAGSTDTQYF. At the DNA level, the sequence is TGCGCCAGCAGCTTGGCGGTGGCGGGGTCCACAGATACGCAGTATTTT.